The rows below give T cell receptor beta chains drawn from one sample of a study of T cells in Graves' hyperthyroidism and ophthalmopathy. TCRdb analysed the multiplex PCR reads with MiXCR anew, one entry per CDR3 protein. The sample has some 550,000 distinct CDR3 sequences, 16% seen once; the top ten hold approximately 3.5%. What was sequenced was blood. These receptors came from a woman aged 40-49 years with Graves' ophthalmopathy. Both conserved end residues are part of each CDR3. The D gene is left open where the match is weak. The size entry is marked missing in some rows and otherwise reads once, few, many or a size class.

16,TRBJ2-2,TRBV28,.,few,TGTGCCAGCAGGGCCCCCGAGGGCCCGAACACCGGGGAGCTGTTTTTT,CASRAPEGPNTGELFF
14,TRBJ2-7,TRBV20-1,.,.,TGCAGTGCTAGACCCCTAGAATCAATGTACGAGCAGTACTTC,CSARPLESMYEQYF
15,TRBJ2-5,TRBV15,.,many,TGTGCCACCAGCAGAGATCACGAGTCCCAAGAGACCCAGTACTTC,CATSRDHESQETQYF
15,TRBJ1-1,TRBV12-3/TRBV12-4,.,many,TGTGCCAGCAGTTCCCATGGAGGAATGAACACTGAAGCTTTCTTT,CASSSHGGMNTEAFF
14,TRBJ1-4,TRBV6-2/TRBV6-3,.,many,TGTGCCACCTTCGATACGAGGGAAATCGGAAAACTGTTTTTT,CATFDTREIGKLFF
14,TRBJ1-2,TRBV14,TRBD1,.,TGTGCCAGCAGACCGACAGGGGGAAGGTATGGCTACACCTTC,CASRPTGGRYGYTF
13,TRBJ1-2,TRBV2,.,many,TGTGCCAGCAGCCGTGGGCAGGGAAAGGGCTACACCTTC,CASSRGQGKGYTF
17,TRBJ1-1,TRBV6-1,.,many,TGTGCCAGCAGCACGGGTGTTTGGGGGGGCATGAACACTGAAGCTTTCTTT,CASSTGVWGGMNTEAFF
15,TRBJ2-7,TRBV11-2,.,few,TGTGCCAGCAGCTTCGAGGACAGAAGACCCTACGAGCAGTACTTC,CASSFEDRRPYEQYF
17,TRBJ2-2,TRBV6-1,.,many,TGTGCCAGCAGTGTTCGAAGGTCCGGGAAATCCACCGGGGAGCTGTTTTTT,CASSVRRSGKSTGELFF
11,TRBJ2-7,TRBV30,.,many,TGTGCCTGGGGGGTAGGGAACGAGCAGTACTTC,CAWGVGNEQYF
14,TRBJ2-2,TRBV15,.,few,TGTGCCACCAGCAGCCGTGACGAGGCCGGGGAGCTGTTTTTT,CATSSRDEAGELFF
15,TRBJ2-5,TRBV11-2,.,.,TGTGCCAGCAGTGAGCTGGGAACCGTCCAAGAGACCCAGTACTTC,CASSELGTVQETQYF
15,TRBJ1-3,TRBV3-1,TRBD1,.,TGTGCCAGCAGCCAAGAGGGACAGAATGGAAACACCATATATTTT,CASSQEGQNGNTIYF
15,TRBJ2-2,TRBV11-2,.,many,TGTGCCAGCAGCCTATTATCACGGAACACCGGGGAGCTGTTTTTT,CASSLLSRNTGELFF
16,TRBJ2-5,TRBV30,TRBD2,few,TGTGCCTGGAGTGTATTGCTAGCGGGAACTAGGGAGACCCAGTACTTC,CAWSVLLAGTRETQYF
15,TRBJ2-1,TRBV29-1,.,few,TGCAGCGTGAGGACGGAAATGAGCTCCTACAATGAGCAGTTCTTC,CSVRTEMSSYNEQFF
15,TRBJ2-5,TRBV5-1,TRBD2,few,TGCGCCAGCAGCCAGATAGCGGGGGGGCTAGAGACCCAGTACTTC,CASSQIAGGLETQYF
12,TRBJ2-3,TRBV29-1,.,.,TGCAGCGTGGTTACTGGGCCAGGAACGCAGTATTTT,CSVVTGPGTQYF
15,TRBJ1-5,TRBV5-1,TRBD1,.,TGCGCCAGCAGCCAGGGGGACGTTAGCAATCAGCCCCAGCATTTT,CASSQGDVSNQPQHF
12,TRBJ1-2,TRBV7-8,.,many,TGTGCCAGCAGCTTAGATCAGGGCGGCTACACCTTC,CASSLDQGGYTF
14,TRBJ2-1,TRBV20-1,TRBD1,many,TGCAGTGCCGCACCGGGACAGGGCTACAATGAGCAGTTCTTC,CSAAPGQGYNEQFF
16,TRBJ2-1,TRBV9,TRBD2,.,TGTGCCAGCAGCGTAGGGGGCAGCGGGAGTGCTTATGAGCAGTTCTTC,CASSVGGSGSAYEQFF
14,TRBJ2-3,TRBV12-3/TRBV12-4,TRBD2,.,TGTGCCAGCAGTGGCCTAGCGGGATTGGATACGCAGTATTTT,CASSGLAGLDTQYF
15,TRBJ2-7,TRBV28,TRBD1,.,TGTGCCAGCACCAAACCACAGGGGGCGCGCGACGAGCAGCACTTC,CASTKPQGARDEQHF
18,TRBJ2-1,TRBV7-4,TRBD2,many,TGTGCCAGCAGCCACGGGACTAGCGGGGGGCTCTCCTACAATGAGCAGTTCTTC,CASSHGTSGGLSYNEQFF
14,TRBJ2-1,TRBV20-1,.,many,TGCAGTGCTAGCAGCGGGCGGGGTGGGAGTGAGCAGTTCTTC,CSASSGRGGSEQFF
14,TRBJ2-1,TRBV27,.,few,TGTGCCAGCAGTGGCGAAGCTCAGAGTAATGAGCAGTTCTTC,CASSGEAQSNEQFF
15,TRBJ2-7,TRBV6-2/TRBV6-3,.,.,TGTGCCAGCAGTTCGCTGGACCAGCGGGTCTACGAGCAGTACTTC,CASSSLDQRVYEQYF
13,TRBJ2-3,TRBV5-1,.,many,TGCGCCAGCAGCTTCTGGACCACAGATACGCAGTATTTT,CASSFWTTDTQYF
15,TRBJ1-1,TRBV12-3/TRBV12-4,.,many,TGTGCCAGCAGTTTCGTGGGTGTGGGCAGACTTGAAGCTTTCTTT,CASSFVGVGRLEAFF
16,TRBJ1-5,TRBV12-3/TRBV12-4,TRBD1,.,TGTGCCAGCAGCAATCTGGGACAGGTTTTAGATCAGCCCCAGCATTTT,CASSNLGQVLDQPQHF
11,TRBJ2-1,TRBV9,.,.,TGTGCCAGCAGCTCTGGACCAGAGCAGTTCTTC,CASSSGPEQFF
13,TRBJ2-3,TRBV10-3,.,once,TGTGCCATCTCCGGGGGCCCCCAGGATACGCAGTATTTT,CAISGGPQDTQYF
11,TRBJ2-7,TRBV28,.,few,TGTGCCAGCAGTTTATTTACCGAGCAGTACTTC,CASSLFTEQYF
18,TRBJ2-2,TRBV14,TRBD2,.,TGTGCCAGCAGCCAAGAACGGGGTAGCGGGAGTAGTACCGGGGAGCTGTTTTTT,CASSQERGSGSSTGELFF
17,TRBJ2-1,TRBV29-1,TRBD2,.,TGCAGCGTTGATGAGAGGGTAGGGACTAGCGGTCACAATGAGCAGTTCTTC,CSVDERVGTSGHNEQFF
15,TRBJ2-1,TRBV28,.,few,TGTGCCAGCAGCCCTCCGGGTTCGAGGTACAATGAGCAGTTCTTC,CASSPPGSRYNEQFF
14,TRBJ1-5,TRBV19,.,few,TGTGCCAGTATGGCAGGGATAAGCAATCAGCCCCAGCATTTT,CASMAGISNQPQHF
11,TRBJ2-2,TRBV30,.,few,TGTGCCTGGAGTGTAGTCGGGGAGCTGTTTTTT,CAWSVVGELFF